This TCR beta chain emerged from a study of Graves' ophthalmopathy and Graves' hyperthyroidism. Findings of the study overall: Ophthalmopathy progression prediction by the model yielded a sensitivity of about 71% and a specificity of approximately 72%.

The authors amplified TCR beta CDR3 regions, and they did so from RNA transcripts for repertoire sequencing. HTBI primers served in a first-round RT-PCR, which a second-round multiplex PCR followed. TCRdb re-analysed the multiplex PCR reads in MiXCR, keeping a single row per CDR3 protein. Among hundreds of thousands of distinct CDR3 sequences listed, 15% were seen once. The CDR3 runs 14 residues. CDR1 MNHEY and CDR2 SMNVEV come from the germline V gene (reference sequence). Diagnosis used clinical symptoms, serum thyroxine, TRAb, thyroid ultrasound and orbital computed tomography. Concerning this clonotype itself: Its cognate antigen is unknown. A much larger clone is a single base away; this may be a read error.

The chain uses TRBV27 and TRBJ1-1; D may be TRBD1 (5 bases). The sample consisted of peripheral blood. The receptor was derived from a young woman with stable Graves' hyperthyroidism. CDR3 loop: CASSLSRRGTEASF. CDR3 nucleotides: TGTGCCAGCAGTTTATCGCGGAGGGGCACTGAAGCTTCCTTT.